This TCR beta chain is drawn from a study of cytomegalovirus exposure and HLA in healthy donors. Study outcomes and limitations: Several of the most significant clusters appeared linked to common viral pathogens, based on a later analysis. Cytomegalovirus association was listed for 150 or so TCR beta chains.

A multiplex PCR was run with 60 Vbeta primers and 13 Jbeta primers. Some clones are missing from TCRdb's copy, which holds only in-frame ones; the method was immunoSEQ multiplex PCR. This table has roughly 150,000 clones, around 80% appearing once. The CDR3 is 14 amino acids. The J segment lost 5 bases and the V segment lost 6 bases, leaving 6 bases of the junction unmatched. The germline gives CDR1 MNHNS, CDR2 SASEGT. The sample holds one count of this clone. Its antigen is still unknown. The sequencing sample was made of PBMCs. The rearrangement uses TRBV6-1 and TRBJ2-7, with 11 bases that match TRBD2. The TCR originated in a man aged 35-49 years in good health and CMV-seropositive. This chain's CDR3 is CASRGPGLADEQYF. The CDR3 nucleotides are TGTGCCAGCAGGGGACCGGGACTAGCGGACGAGCAGTACTTC.